A selection of T cell receptor beta chains follows, all from one sample in a study of cytomegalovirus exposure and HLA in healthy donors. This table comes from immunoSEQ multiplex PCR, and its TCRdb copy is limited to in-frame clones, with some not included. Among under 250,000 clones, approximately 81% were seen once, and the ten largest hold around 8.3%. The sample was PBMCs. Source of these receptors: a woman aged 60 to 75 in good health and CMV-seropositive. Both conserved end residues are part of each CDR3. The order of the fields is J gene, D gene, V gene, clone size, CDR3 DNA, CDR3 protein. A D gene is named only where the DNA matches it firmly. Only some rows state a clone size, as once, few, many or a class for expanded clones.

TRBJ1-4	TRBD1	TRBV7-3	.	TGTGCCAGCAGCTTACGACAGGGGGAAAAACTGTTTTTT	CASSLRQGEKLFF
TRBJ2-7	TRBD1	TRBV9	.	TGTGCCAGCAGCGTGAGGGGACAGGAGGTACAGCAGTACTTC	CASSVRGQEVQQYF
TRBJ1-3	TRBD1	TRBV5-6	.	TGTGCCAGCAGTTGGGACAGTCTCTCTGGAAACACCATATATTTT	CASSWDSLSGNTIYF
TRBJ2-1	TRBD2	TRBV6-1	.	TGTGCCAGCAGTGAGCCTAGCGGGTCCTACAATGAGCAGTTCTTC	CASSEPSGSYNEQFF
TRBJ2-7	TRBD2	TRBV30	.	TGTGCCTGGACCGGGACTAGCGGGAACTCCTACGAGCAGTACTTC	CAWTGTSGNSYEQYF
TRBJ2-1	TRBD2	TRBV5-1	.	TGCGCCAGCAGCTTACTGGGGGAGGGGAGCTCCTACAATGAGCAGTTCTTC	CASSLLGEGSSYNEQFF
TRBJ1-1	.	TRBV12-5	.	TGTGCTAGTGGTTTGGCTCCCTTCAGGGGTAACACTGAAGCTTTCTTT	CASGLAPFRGNTEAFF
TRBJ1-3	TRBD1	TRBV5-1	.	TGCGCCAGCAGCTTGGATCCGGGACAGGGGAGCTCTGGAAACACCATATATTTT	CASSLDPGQGSSGNTIYF
TRBJ2-7	TRBD2	TRBV14	.	TGTGCCAGCAAACCGGCGGGGGGAAACGAGCAGTACTTC	CASKPAGGNEQYF
TRBJ1-2	TRBD1	TRBV6-6	.	TGTGCCAGCAGCCGCGACAGGGCTAACTATGGCTACACCTTC	CASSRDRANYGYTF
TRBJ2-5	.	TRBV5-5	few	TGTGCCAGCAGCCGAGCGCGAAAGCAAGAGACCCAGTACTTC	CASSRARKQETQYF
TRBJ1-2	TRBD1	TRBV10-3	.	TGTGCCCTCTGGACAGGGAAAAACTATGGCTACACCTTC	CALWTGKNYGYTF
TRBJ2-5	TRBD1	TRBV5-4	.	TGTGCCAGCAGCATTCGGACAGGGGAAGAGACCCAGTACTTC	CASSIRTGEETQYF
TRBJ1-2	.	TRBV6-1	.	TGTGCCAGCAGTGAAGCTCAGCCAGGGTCGCGGTATGGCTACACCTTC	CASSEAQPGSRYGYTF
TRBJ2-3	TRBD1	TRBV27	.	TGTGCCAGCAGTCAGCGTAGACAGGGGGGCACAGATACGCAGTATTTT	CASSQRRQGGTDTQYF
TRBJ2-7	TRBD1	TRBV5-6	few	TGTGCCAGCAGCCGGACAGGGCGCTTCACCTCCTACGAGCAGTACTTC	CASSRTGRFTSYEQYF
TRBJ2-3	.	TRBV19	.	TGTGCCAGTAGTGCCCAACGGACAGATACGCAGTATTTT	CASSAQRTDTQYF
TRBJ2-1	.	TRBV7-2	once	TGTGCCAGCAGCTTACGGGAGAGCTCCTACAATGAGCAGTTCTTC	CASSLRESSYNEQFF
TRBJ2-7	TRBD1	TRBV2	.	TGTGCCAGCAGAGGATTGTTGACAGGGGCCCTCTACGAGCAGTACTTC	CASRGLLTGALYEQYF
TRBJ1-3	TRBD1	TRBV5-4	.	TGTGCCAGCAGCCCGGGACAGGGCCCCTCTGGAAACACCATATATTTT	CASSPGQGPSGNTIYF
TRBJ2-7	TRBD1	TRBV2	.	TGTGCCAGCACCGGGACAGGGGGCCTCGAGCAGTACTTC	CASTGTGGLEQYF
TRBJ2-5	TRBD1	TRBV2	.	TGTGCCAGCAGTGGGGGGACAGGGTTGGGAGAGACCCAGTACTTC	CASSGGTGLGETQYF
TRBJ2-7	.	TRBV29-1	.	TGCAGCGTTGGGGAGGCCTACGAGCAGTACTTC	CSVGEAYEQYF
TRBJ2-7	TRBD1	TRBV4-1	.	TGCGCCAGCAGCTGGGAGTGGGTAGGACAGGGATCCTACGAGCAGTACTTC	CASSWEWVGQGSYEQYF
TRBJ1-2	TRBD1	TRBV6-1	.	TGTGCCAGCAGTGAACAGGGGGCGACTGGCTACACCTTC	CASSEQGATGYTF
TRBJ2-7	TRBD1	TRBV6-5	.	TGTGCCAGCCGAGAGGGGGCCTCCTACGAGCAGTACTTC	CASREGASYEQYF
TRBJ2-5	.	TRBV19	.	TGTGCCAGTAGTGCAAGGAGGAGGGAGACCCAGTACTTC	CASSARRRETQYF
TRBJ2-6	TRBD2	TRBV13	.	TGTGCCAGCAGCTTAGGCAAGAGCGGGAGACGTCCTGGGGCCAACGTCCTGACTTTC	CASSLGKSGRRPGANVLTF
TRBJ1-2	.	TRBV7-9	.	TGTGCCAGCAGCTTAGTGCCGAGCGGACGTTACAACTATGGCTACACCTTC	CASSLVPSGRYNYGYTF
TRBJ1-6	TRBD1	TRBV5-1	.	TGCGCCAGCAGACCGGACAGGGAAGAATCACCCCTCCACTTT	CASRPDREESPLHF
TRBJ2-1	TRBD1	TRBV6-1	.	TGTGCCAGTAAACCGGGACAGGGAGGCAATGAGCAGTTCTTC	CASKPGQGGNEQFF
TRBJ1-5	.	TRBV4-1	few	TGCGCCAGCAGCCTGGTCGTATTTGGCAATAGCAATCAGCCCCAGCATTTT	CASSLVVFGNSNQPQHF
TRBJ1-1	.	TRBV5-4	.	TGTGCCAGCAGCTTGCGAGATTCTGAAGCTTTCTTT	CASSLRDSEAFF
TRBJ2-7	TRBD2	TRBV11-2	.	TGTGCCAGCAGCTTAAGGGGACTAGCGGAGTTATTAAGCCACGAGCAGTACTTC	CASSLRGLAELLSHEQYF
TRBJ2-1	.	TRBV4-1	few	TGCGCCAGCAGCCAACCGCGACTAGTCAGGGCCTACAATGAGCAGTTCTTC	CASSQPRLVRAYNEQFF
TRBJ2-3	.	TRBV10-3	.	TGTGCCATCAGTGAGAAGAATTTGGAGGGAGATACGCAGTATTTT	CAISEKNLEGDTQYF
TRBJ1-1	TRBD1	TRBV5-1	few	TGCGCCAGCAGCTTGATCCTTGACAGGGGGCATCTGGCTTTCTTT	CASSLILDRGHLAFF
TRBJ2-7	.	TRBV5-1	once	TGCGCCAGCAGCTTGGGGCAGGGCATCGTCCACGAGCAGTACTTC	CASSLGQGIVHEQYF
TRBJ2-6	.	TRBV2	few	TGTGCCAGCAGTGCATTGACAGCCCCGGGGGCCAACGTCCTGACTTTC	CASSALTAPGANVLTF
TRBJ2-7	TRBD1	TRBV2	.	TGTGCCAGCAGTCAAAGGACAGGGGCCATCCGATTC	CASSQRTGAIRF
TRBJ1-4	.	TRBV9	.	TGTGCCAGCGGGAGGGGGAGTAATGAAAAACTGTTTTTT	CASGRGSNEKLFF
TRBJ1-5	.	TRBV6-5	.	TGTGCCAGCGGAGACCTCAATCAGCCCCAGCATTTT	CASGDLNQPQHF